This T cell receptor beta chain was captured in a study of blood T cell repertoires in COVID-19. Turning to the study itself: Acute and convalescent COVID-19 samples came from the United States, Italy and Spain. T cells, B-cell-depleted T cells, or PBMCs supplied cDNA or gDNA.

Germline CDR1 reads DFQATT; CDR2 reads SNEGSKA (reference sequence). The CDR3 has 11 amino acids. Participant-reported clinical history was the basis for cohort assignment. Under the authors' procedure: Nucleated cell counts were estimated from reference gene primer amplification. TCRdb's table, derived via immunoSEQ multiplex PCR, lists solely in-frame clones and lacks some. V, J and clone size derive from that table, while D and trimming were established from the DNA sequence. This table has about 480,000 clones, 70% to 90% appearing once. Sample: PBMCs or T cells enriched from blood (not recorded which). This rearrangement joins TRBV20-1 to TRBJ1-1; 7 nucleotides agree with TRBD1. The sequence was obtained from a woman in her late teens or twenties with acute COVID-19. In DNA, the CDR3 is TGCAGAGTTGACAGGGCCACTGAAGCTTTCTTT. Translating it yields CRVDRATEAFF.